This section outlines one T cell receptor (beta chain) sequence together with its context. Its antigen is not known. This sample is drawn from a study of OX40 agonist ivuxolimab in advanced cancers. With 5 bases removed from V and 0 bases from J, the gap between germline ends came to 12 bases. The length of the CDR3 is 15 residues. CDR1 and CDR2 (germline): SGHRS, YFSETQ. Overall study results and limits: CD8+ T cells averaged more expanded clones than CD4+.

Profiling relied on immunoSEQ multiplex PCR, and the TCRdb table lists in-frame clones only, not all of them. In the table there are some 40,000 clones, approximately 90% of which are singletons. The material sequenced was CD4+ or CD8+ T cells sorted from blood, taken in a trial of the OX40 agonist ivuxolimab. The chain is built from TRBV5-1 and TRBJ1-3; no firm D call. The TCR comes from an adult with an advanced solid tumor such as melanoma, head and neck, liver or kidney cancer. CDR3 bases: TGCGCCAGCAGATCCACACCCAGCTCTGGAAACACCATATATTTT. Amino acids: CASRSTPSSGNTIYF.